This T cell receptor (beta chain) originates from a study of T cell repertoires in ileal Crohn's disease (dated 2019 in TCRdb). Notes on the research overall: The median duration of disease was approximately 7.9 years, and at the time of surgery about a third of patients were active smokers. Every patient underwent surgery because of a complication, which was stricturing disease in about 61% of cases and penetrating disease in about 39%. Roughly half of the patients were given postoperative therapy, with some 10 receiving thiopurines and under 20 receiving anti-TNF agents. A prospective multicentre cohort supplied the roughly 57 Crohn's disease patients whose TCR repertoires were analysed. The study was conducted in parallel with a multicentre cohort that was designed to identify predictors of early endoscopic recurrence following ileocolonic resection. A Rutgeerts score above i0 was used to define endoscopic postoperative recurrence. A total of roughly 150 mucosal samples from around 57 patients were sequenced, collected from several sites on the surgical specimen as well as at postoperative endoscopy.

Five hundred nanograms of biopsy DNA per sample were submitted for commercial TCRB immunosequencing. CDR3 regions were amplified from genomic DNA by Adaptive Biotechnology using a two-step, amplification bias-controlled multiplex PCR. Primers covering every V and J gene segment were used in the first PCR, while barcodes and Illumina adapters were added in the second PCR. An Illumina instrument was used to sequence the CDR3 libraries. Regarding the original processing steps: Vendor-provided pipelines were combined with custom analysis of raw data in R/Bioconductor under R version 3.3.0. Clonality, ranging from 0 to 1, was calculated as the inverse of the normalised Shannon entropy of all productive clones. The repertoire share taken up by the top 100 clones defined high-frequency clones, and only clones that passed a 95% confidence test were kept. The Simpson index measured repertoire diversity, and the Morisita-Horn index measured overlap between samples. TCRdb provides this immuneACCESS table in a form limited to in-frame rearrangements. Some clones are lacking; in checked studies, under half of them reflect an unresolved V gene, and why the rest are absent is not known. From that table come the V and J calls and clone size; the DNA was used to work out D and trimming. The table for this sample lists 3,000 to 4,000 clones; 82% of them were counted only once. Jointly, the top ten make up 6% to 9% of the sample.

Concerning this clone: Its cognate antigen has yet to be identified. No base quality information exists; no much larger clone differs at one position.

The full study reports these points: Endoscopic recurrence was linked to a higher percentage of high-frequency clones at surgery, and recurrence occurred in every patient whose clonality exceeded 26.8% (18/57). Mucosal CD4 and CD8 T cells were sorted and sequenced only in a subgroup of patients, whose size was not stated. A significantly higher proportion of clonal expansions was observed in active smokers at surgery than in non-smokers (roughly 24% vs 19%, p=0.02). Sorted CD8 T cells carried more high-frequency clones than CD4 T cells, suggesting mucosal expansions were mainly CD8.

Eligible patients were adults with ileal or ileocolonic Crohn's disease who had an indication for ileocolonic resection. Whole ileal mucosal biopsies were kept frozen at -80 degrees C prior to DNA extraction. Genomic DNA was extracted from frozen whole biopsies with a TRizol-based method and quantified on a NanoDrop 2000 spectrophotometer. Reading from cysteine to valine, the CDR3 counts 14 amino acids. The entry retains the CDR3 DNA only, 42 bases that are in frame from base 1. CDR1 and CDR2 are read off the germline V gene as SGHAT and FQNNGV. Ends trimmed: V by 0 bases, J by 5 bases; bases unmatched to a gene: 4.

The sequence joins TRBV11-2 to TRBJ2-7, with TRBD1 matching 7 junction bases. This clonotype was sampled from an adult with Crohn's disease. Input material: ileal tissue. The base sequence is TGTGCCAGCAGCTTAGATAAGGGGGCCCACGAGCAGTACGTC. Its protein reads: CASSLDKGAHEQYV.